Presented here are 4 T cell receptor beta chains from one specimen sequenced in a study of T cells in Graves' hyperthyroidism and ophthalmopathy (dated 2019 in TCRdb). To prepare the library, multiplex PCR was applied. The data were produced on an Illumina HiSeq 2000. The TCR beta CDR3 regions were amplified from the RNA transcripts. The TCR CDR3 was subjected to a first round of RT-PCR using the HTBI primer set and the Qiagen OneStep RT-PCR kit. The public reads were run again by TCRdb, first through fastp at Q25 and then through MiXCR, and only productive beta chains were kept. Duplicate CDR3 protein sequences are folded into a single record with the most common DNA and genes. Here the sample has hundreds of thousands of distinct CDR3 sequences; roughly 14% occur a single time. About 12% of the sample is held by the ten biggest clonotypes. The sequencing sample was made of blood. The receptors come from a young man with Graves' ophthalmopathy.

This clonotype has more than one count but fewer than ten. The V and J genes are TRBV13 and TRBJ2-1; TRBD1 matches 9 bases. The trim removed 3 bases at V and 7 bases at J, leaving 4 bases unmatched. From germline, CDR1 is PRHDT and CDR2 FYEKMQ (reference sequence). The CDR3 is made up of 14 amino acids. CDR3 DNA: TGTGCCAGCAGCTTTAGACAGGGGGGAAATGAGCAGTTCTTC. Its translation: CASSFRQGGNEQFF.

This clonotype has ten or more counts. The chain combines TRBV3-1 with TRBJ2-1; no definite D call. CDR3 length: 15 residues. CDR1 and CDR2 from the germline V gene are LGHDT and YNNKEL (reference sequence). The ends were cut back, 2 bases at V and 0 bases at J, with 8 bases in the middle. CDR3: CASSQSGRSYNEQFF. For the CDR3, the DNA is TGTGCCAGCAGCCAAAGTGGACGCTCCTACAATGAGCAGTTCTTC.

This clonotype was recorded a few times. This chain joins TRBV6-1 and TRBJ1-1; no definite D call. The CDR3 consists of 11 residues. Germline V CDR1 and CDR2: MNHNS, SASEGT. V lost 7 bases and J lost 2, with 5 bases in between. CDR3 amino acids: CASKQNTEAFF. The CDR3 region has the DNA TGTGCCAGCAAGCAAAACACTGAAGCTTTCTTT.

In nucleotides, the CDR3 is TGTGCCAGCAGCCATAACAGGGGGGCCTACGAGCAGTACTTC. Residues: CASSHNRGAYEQYF. V gene TRBV7-3 combines with J gene TRBJ2-7; 8 bases are a match to TRBD1. With V trimmed by 5 bases and J by 2 bases, 5 bases remained unmatched. This CDR3 region has 14 residues. CDR1 is SGHTA, CDR2 FQGTGA, per germline.